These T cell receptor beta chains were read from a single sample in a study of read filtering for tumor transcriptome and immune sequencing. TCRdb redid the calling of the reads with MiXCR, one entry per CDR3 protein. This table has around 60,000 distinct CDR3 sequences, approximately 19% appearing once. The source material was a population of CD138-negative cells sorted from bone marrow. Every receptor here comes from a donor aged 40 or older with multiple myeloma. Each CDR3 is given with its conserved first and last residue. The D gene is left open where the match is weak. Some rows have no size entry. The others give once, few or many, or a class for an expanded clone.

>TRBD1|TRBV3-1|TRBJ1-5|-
CASSQLPGGRGNQPQHF
TGTGCCAGCAGCCAACTTCCAGGGGGTCGGGGCAATCAGCCCCAGCATTTT
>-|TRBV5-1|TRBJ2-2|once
CAGSPTGPATGKLFF
TGCGCCGGCAGCCCCACCGGGCCCGCCACCGGGAAGCTGTTTTTT
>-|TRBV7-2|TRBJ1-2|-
CASSIRAGLNYGYTF
TGTGCCAGCAGCATCAGGGCAGGGCTGAACTATGGCTACACCTTC
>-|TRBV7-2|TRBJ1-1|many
CASSLARGKEAFF
TGTGCCAGCAGCTTAGCTAGGGGCAAAGAAGCTTTCTTT
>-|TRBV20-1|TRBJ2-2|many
CSASSRLTGELFF
TGCAGTGCTAGTTCGAGACTAACCGGGGAGCTGTTTTTT
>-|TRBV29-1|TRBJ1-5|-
CSVADSGSNQPQHF
TGCAGCGTCGCCGACAGTGGCAGCAATCAGCCCCAGCATTTT
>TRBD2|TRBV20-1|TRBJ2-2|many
CSAIERGPYTGELFF
TGCAGTGCAATCGAGCGGGGGCCATACACCGGGGAGCTGTTTTTT
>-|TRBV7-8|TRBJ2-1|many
CASSLVRGQYNEQFF
TGTGCCAGCAGCTTAGTGCGGGGGCAATACAATGAGCAGTTCTTC
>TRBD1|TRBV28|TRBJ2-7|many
CASRATGTGIYEQYF
TGTGCCAGCAGGGCAACCGGGACAGGGATCTACGAGCAGTACTTC
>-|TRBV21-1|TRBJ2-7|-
CASTILLVRSYEQYF
TGTGCCAGCACCATCCTACTAGTACGGTCCTACGAGCAGTACTTC
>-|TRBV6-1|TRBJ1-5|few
CASSEQGAQPQHF
TGTGCCAGCAGTGAGCAGGGTGCTCAGCCCCAGCATTTT
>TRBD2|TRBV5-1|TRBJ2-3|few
CASNLGVAGGPDTQYF
TGCGCCAGCAACTTAGGGGTAGCGGGAGGCCCAGATACGCAGTATTTT
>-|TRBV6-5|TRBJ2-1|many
CASRLAASYNEQFF
TGTGCCAGCAGGTTAGCGGCCTCCTACAATGAGCAGTTCTTC
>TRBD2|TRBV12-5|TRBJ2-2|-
CASGLVRGENTGELFF
TGTGCTAGTGGTTTGGTTCGGGGGGAGAACACCGGGGAGCTGTTTTTT
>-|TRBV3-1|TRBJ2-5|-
CASSYVETQYF
TGTGCCAGCAGCTACGTAGAGACCCAGTACTTC
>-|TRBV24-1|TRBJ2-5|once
CATSDLLPGSQETQYF
TGTGCCACCAGTGATTTACTACCGGGATCCCAAGAGACCCAGTACTTC
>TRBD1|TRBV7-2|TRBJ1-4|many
CASSFYQGALFF
TGTGCCAGCAGCTTTTATCAGGGGGCGCTGTTTTTT
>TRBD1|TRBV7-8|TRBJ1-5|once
CASSPGTGADQPQHF
TGTGCCAGCAGCCCCGGGACAGGGGCCGATCAGCCCCAGCATTTT
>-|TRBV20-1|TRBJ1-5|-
CSAGHVNQPQHF
TGCAGTGCGGGACACGTCAATCAGCCCCAGCATTTT
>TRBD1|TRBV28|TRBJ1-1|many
CASSFGGTGGREAFF
TGTGCCAGCAGTTTCGGGGGGACAGGGGGCCGAGAAGCTTTCTTT
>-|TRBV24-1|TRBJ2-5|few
CATARDLETQYF
TGTGCCACCGCCCGGGACCTAGAGACCCAGTACTTC
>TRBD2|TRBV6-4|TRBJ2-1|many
CASSKTPGTSVDEQFF
TGTGCCAGCAGTAAGACCCCCGGGACTAGCGTCGATGAGCAGTTCTTC
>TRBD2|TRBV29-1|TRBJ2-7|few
CSVGLASYEQYF
TGCAGCGTCGGACTAGCGTCCTACGAGCAGTACTTC
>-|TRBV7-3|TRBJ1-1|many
CASRMRGNTEAFF
TGTGCCAGCAGGATGCGGGGAAACACTGAAGCTTTCTTT
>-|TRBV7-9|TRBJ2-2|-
CASSLGAPGELFF
TGTGCCAGCAGCTTAGGAGCACCCGGGGAGCTGTTTTTT
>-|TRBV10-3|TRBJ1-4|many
CATRNEKLFF
TGTGCCACACGTAATGAAAAACTGTTTTTT
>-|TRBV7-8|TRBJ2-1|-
CASSRREAYNEQFF
TGTGCCAGCAGCCGTAGGGAGGCCTACAATGAGCAGTTCTTC
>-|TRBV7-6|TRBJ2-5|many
CASSLQGSETQYF
TGTGCCAGCAGCTTACAGGGGAGCGAGACCCAGTACTTC
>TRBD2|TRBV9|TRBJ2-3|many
CASSAVTGTSADTQYF
TGTGCCAGCAGCGCTGTGACCGGGACTAGCGCAGATACGCAGTATTTT
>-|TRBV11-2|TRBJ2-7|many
CASSLGPGQAYEQYF
TGTGCCAGCAGCTTAGGGCCGGGGCAAGCCTACGAGCAGTACTTC
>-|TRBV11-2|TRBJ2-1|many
CASSVARTSFGGPYNEQFF
TGTGCCAGCAGCGTCGCCCGGACGTCCTTTGGGGGGCCTTACAATGAGCAGTTCTTC
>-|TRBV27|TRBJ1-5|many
CASSLLGSGNQPQHF
TGTGCCAGCAGTTTATTGGGGTCGGGTAATCAGCCCCAGCATTTT
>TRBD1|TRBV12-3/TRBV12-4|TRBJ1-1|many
CASSVNRGTEAFF
TGTGCCAGCAGTGTGAACAGGGGTACTGAAGCTTTCTTT
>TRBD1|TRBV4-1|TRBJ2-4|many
CASSQDQGTARNIQYF
TGCGCCAGCAGCCAAGATCAAGGGACAGCTAGAAACATTCAGTACTTC
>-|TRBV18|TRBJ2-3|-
CASSPPTVGGTDTQYF
TGTGCCAGCTCACCTCCGACAGTGGGGGGCACAGATACGCAGTATTTT
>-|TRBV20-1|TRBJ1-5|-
CSARAVLNQPQHF
TGCAGTGCTAGAGCGGTACTGAATCAGCCCCAGCATTTT
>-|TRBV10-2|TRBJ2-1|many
CASSSMLVGSYNEQFF
TGCGCCAGCTCCTCGATGTTAGTTGGCTCCTACAATGAGCAGTTCTTC